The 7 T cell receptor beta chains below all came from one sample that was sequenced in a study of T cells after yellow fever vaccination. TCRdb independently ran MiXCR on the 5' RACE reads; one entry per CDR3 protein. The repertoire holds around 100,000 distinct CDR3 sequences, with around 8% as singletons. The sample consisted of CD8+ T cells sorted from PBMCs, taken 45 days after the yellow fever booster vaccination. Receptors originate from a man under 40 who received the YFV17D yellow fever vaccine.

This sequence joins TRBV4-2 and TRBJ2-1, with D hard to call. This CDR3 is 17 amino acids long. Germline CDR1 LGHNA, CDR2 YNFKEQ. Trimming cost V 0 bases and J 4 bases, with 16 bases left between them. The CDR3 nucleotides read TGTGCCAGCAGCCAAGAAGGATTAGCAAGTCCTTACAATGAGCAGTTCTTC. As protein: CASSQEGLASPYNEQFF.

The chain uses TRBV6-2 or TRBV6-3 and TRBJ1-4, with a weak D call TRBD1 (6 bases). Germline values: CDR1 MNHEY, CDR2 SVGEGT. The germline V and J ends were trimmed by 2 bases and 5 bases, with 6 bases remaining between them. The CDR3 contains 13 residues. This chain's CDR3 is CASSYGQNEKLFF. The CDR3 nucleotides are TGTGCCAGCAGTTACGGACAGAATGAAAAACTGTTTTTT.

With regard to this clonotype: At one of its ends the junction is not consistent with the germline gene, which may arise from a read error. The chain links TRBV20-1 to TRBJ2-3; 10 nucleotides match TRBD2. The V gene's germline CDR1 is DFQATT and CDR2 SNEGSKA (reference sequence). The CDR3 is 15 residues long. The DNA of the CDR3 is TGCTGTGCTAGAAAAGCGGGAGGGCCGACAGATACGCAGTATTTT. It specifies CCARKAGGPTDTQYF.

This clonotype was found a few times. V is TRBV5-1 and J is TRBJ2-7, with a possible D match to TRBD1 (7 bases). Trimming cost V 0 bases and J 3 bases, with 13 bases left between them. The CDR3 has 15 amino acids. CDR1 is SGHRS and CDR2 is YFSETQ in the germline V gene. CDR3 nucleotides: TGCGCCAGCAGCTTGGGGGTCAGGGGGGACTACGAGCAGTACTTC. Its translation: CASSLGVRGDYEQYF.

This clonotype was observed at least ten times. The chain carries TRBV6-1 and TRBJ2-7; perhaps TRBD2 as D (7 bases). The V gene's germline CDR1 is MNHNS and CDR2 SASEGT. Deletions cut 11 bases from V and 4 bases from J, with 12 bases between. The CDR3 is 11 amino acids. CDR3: CAGGGGYEQYF. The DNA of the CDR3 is TGTGCCGGAGGGGGGGGATACGAGCAGTACTTC.

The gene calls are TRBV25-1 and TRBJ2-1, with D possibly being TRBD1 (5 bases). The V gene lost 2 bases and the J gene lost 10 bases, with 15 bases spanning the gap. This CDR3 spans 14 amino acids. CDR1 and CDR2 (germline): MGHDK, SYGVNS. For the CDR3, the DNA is TGTGCCAGCAGTGAAATCCCTCCACAGGAGGAGCAGTTCTTC. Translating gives CASSEIPPQEEQFF.

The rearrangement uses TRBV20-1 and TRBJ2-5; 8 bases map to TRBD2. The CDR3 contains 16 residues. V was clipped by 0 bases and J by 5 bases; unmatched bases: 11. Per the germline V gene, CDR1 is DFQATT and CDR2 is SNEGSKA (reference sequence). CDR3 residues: CSARDRAGVLRETQYF. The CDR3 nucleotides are TGCAGTGCTAGAGATCGAGCGGGAGTACTAAGGGAGACCCAGTACTTC.